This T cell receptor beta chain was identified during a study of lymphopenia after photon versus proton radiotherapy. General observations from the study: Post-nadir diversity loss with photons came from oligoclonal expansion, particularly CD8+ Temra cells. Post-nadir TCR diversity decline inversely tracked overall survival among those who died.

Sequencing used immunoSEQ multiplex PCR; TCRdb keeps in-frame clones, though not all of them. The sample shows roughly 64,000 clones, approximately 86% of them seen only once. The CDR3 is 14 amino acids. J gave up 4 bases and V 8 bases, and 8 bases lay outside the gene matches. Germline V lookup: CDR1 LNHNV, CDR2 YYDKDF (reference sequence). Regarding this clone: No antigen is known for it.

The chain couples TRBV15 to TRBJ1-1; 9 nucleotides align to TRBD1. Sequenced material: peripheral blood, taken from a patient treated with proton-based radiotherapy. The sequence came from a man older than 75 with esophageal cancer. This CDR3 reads CATHNRGPSTEAFF. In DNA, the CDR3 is TGTGCCACCCATAACAGGGGGCCGAGCACTGAAGCTTTCTTT. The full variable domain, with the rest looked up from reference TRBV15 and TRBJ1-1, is DAMVIQNPRYQVTQFGKPVTLSCSQTLNHNVMYWYQQKSSQAPKLLFHYYDKDFNNEADTPDNFQSRRPNTSFCFLDIRSPGLGDTAMYLCATHNRGPSTEAFFGQGTRLTVV.